Described below is a single TCR beta chain sequence and its context. Its ends do not fully match the called genes, so a read error is possible. This sample was included in a study of blood T cell repertoires in COVID-19. Across the whole study: COVID-19 samples, acute and convalescent, were from the United States, Italy and Spain.

The CDR3 has 13 residues. Germline lookup yields CDR1 SQVTM and CDR2 ANQGSEA. Original analysis: How many nucleated cells were present was estimated from reference gene primer amplification. The protocol was immunoSEQ multiplex PCR, while the TCRdb copy is restricted to in-frame clones and leaves out a portion. V and J calls and clone size come straight from that table; D and trimming were deduced from the DNA. The sample yields 90,000 to 100,000 clones, less than 85% seen once. Sequenced input: peripheral blood. The chain is built from TRBV29-1 and TRBJ1-2; TRBD1 matches at 8 bases. This sequence was found in a woman in her sixties with acute or convalescent COVID-19. Here the CDR3 DNA reads TGCAGCGGGACCAGACAGGGGAACTCTGGCTACACCTTC. This encodes CSGTRQGNSGYTF.